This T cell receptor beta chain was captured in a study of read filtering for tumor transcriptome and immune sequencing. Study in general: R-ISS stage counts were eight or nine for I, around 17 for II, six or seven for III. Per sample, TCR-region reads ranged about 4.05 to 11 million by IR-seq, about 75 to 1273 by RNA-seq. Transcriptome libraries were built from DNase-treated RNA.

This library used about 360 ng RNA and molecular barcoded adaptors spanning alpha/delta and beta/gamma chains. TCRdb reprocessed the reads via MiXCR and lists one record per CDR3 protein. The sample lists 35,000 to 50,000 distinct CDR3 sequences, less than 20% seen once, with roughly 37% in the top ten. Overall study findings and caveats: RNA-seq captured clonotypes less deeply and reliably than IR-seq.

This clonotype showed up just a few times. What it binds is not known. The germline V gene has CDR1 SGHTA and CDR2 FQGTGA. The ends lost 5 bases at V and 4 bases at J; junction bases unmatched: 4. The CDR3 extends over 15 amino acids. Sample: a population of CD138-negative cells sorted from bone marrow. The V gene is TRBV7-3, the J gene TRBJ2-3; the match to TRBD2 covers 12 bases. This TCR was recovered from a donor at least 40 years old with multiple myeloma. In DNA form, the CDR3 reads TGTGCCAGCAGCCCAGGACTAGCGGGGCCAGATACGCAGTATTTT. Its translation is CASSPGLAGPDTQYF.